This T cell receptor beta chain was found in a study of early T cells in non-severe SARS-CoV-2 infection. About the study: RNA in bulk from unsorted whole blood was sequenced, and chains were unpaired.

From germline, CDR1 is DFQATT and CDR2 SNEGSKA (reference sequence). V lost 3 bases to trimming and J lost 4 bases; unmatched junction nucleotides: 0. The CDR3 has 14 amino acids. Unique molecular identifiers were added to individual cDNA molecules. TCRdb used MiXCR to reprocess the 5' RACE reads, holding one entry per CDR3 protein. This sample carries some 46,000 distinct CDR3 sequences, around 6.5% of them seen once, and the ten largest clones take around 20%. The receptor was derived from an adult who was a healthcare worker with PCR-confirmed SARS-CoV-2 infection or an uninfected control (not recorded which). Sequenced material: whole blood, taken at baseline. The chain links TRBV20-1 to TRBJ2-2; 12 positions agree with TRBD2. CDR3 in amino acids: CSARTSGSTGELFF. The CDR3 coding sequence is TGCAGTGCTAGGACTAGCGGGAGCACCGGGGAGCTGTTTTTT.